The 13 T cell receptor beta chains in this list originate from one sample, sequenced in a study of T cell repertoires in cytomegalovirus infection. TCRdb independently ran MiXCR on the reads; one entry per CDR3 protein. The sample contains 130,000 or so distinct CDR3 sequences, 5% to 6.5% of which appear only once. The sequenced sample consisted of PBMCs. These receptors were obtained from a human donor in good health (CMV status not recorded). Some clones in this sample may be carry-over from other donors' samples.

The J gene is TRBJ1-6, the V gene TRBV7-9; a possible D gene is TRBD1 (5 bases). The CDR3 loop spans 11 amino acids. With 4 bases removed from V and 12 bases from J, the gap between germline ends came to 7 bases. Germline values: CDR1 SEHNR, CDR2 FQNEAQ (reference sequence). The DNA for the CDR3 is TGTGCCAGCAGCTCCCAGGGACCCCTCCACTTT. Protein product: CASSSQGPLHF.

Concerning this clonotype itself: A much bigger clone sits one base away, suggesting this may be a read error. This chain joins TRBV24-1 and TRBJ2-5, with TRBD2 matching over 7 bases. Germline CDR1 is KGHDR and CDR2 is SFDVKD. This CDR3 comprises 18 residues. With V trimmed by 4 bases and J by 4 bases, 17 bases remained unmatched. The CDR3 is CATSDLGKSGEVGETQYF. The CDR3 DNA follows: TGTGCCACCAGTGACCTCGGGAAGAGCGGGGAGGTTGGAGAGACCCAGTACTTC.

This sequence joins TRBV19 and TRBJ1-4, with 7 bases identical to TRBD1. V lost 7 bases to trimming and J lost 8 bases; unmatched junction nucleotides: 10. This CDR3 spans 14 amino acids. Germline V gives CDR1 LNHDA, CDR2 SQIVND (reference sequence). CDR3 bases: TGTGCCAGTAATCAACAGGGGAGTGGCGAAAAACTGTTTTTT. Encoded protein: CASNQQGSGEKLFF.

A few counts support this clonotype. The chain has TRBV20-1 and TRBJ1-5; the D is unclear. Trimming removed 3 bases from V and 6 bases from J, with 6 bases in between. The length of the CDR3 is 11 residues. CDR1 and CDR2 (germline): DFQATT, SNEGSKA (reference sequence). CDR3: CSASWGQPQHF. Here the CDR3 DNA reads TGCAGTGCTAGTTGGGGTCAGCCCCAGCATTTT.

This clonotype was detected many times. The chain employs TRBV6-5 and TRBJ1-1; 9 nucleotides match TRBD1. The germline gives CDR1 MNHEY, CDR2 SVGAGI. V was clipped by 2 bases and J by 4 bases; unmatched bases: 2. The CDR3 totals 14 residues. The CDR3 DNA reads TGTGCCAGCAGTTACGGGGACAGGGCCACTGAAGCTTTCTTT. Amino acid sequence: CASSYGDRATEAFF.

This rearrangement joins TRBV28 to TRBJ2-1, with a weak D call TRBD2 (5 bases). The V end lost 4 bases, the J end lost 5 bases, and 12 bases lay between the germline ends. Germline assignment: CDR1 MDHEN and CDR2 SYDVKM. The CDR3 is 14 amino acids. This chain's CDR3 is CASSSLGNHNEQFF. CDR3 bases: TGTGCCAGCAGTTCCCTCGGGAATCACAATGAGCAGTTCTTC.

This clonotype was picked up many times. The chain recombines TRBV7-2 with TRBJ2-2, with 9 bases aligning to TRBD1. CDR1 is SGHTA and CDR2 is FQGNSA in the germline V gene. With 2 bases clipped from V and 7 bases from J, the junction kept 2 bases outside the gene matches. The CDR3 is 14 amino acids. The CDR3 reads CASSLRTGDGELFF. DNA of the CDR3: TGTGCCAGCAGCTTAAGGACAGGGGACGGGGAGCTGTTTTTT.

This clonotype was counted many times. The chain has TRBV19 and TRBJ1-2; TRBD1 matches at 8 bases. The CDR3 loop spans 14 amino acids. V shed 8 bases, J shed 8 bases, and the junction held 13 bases outside the gene matches. Germline V gives CDR1 LNHDA, CDR2 SQIVND (reference sequence). In DNA form, the CDR3 reads TGTGCCAGTTCTCAGACAGGGGAATCACGGGGCTACACCTTC. Translation gives CASSQTGESRGYTF.

This chain joins TRBV20-1 and TRBJ1-6, with 7 bases lining up with TRBD1. This CDR3 has 16 residues. Germline V lookup: CDR1 DFQATT, CDR2 SNEGSKA (reference sequence). Trimming took 3 bases from V and 6 from J; bases not matched to a gene: 11. DNA of the CDR3: TGCAGTGCTAGGAGGACCGGGACAGAGTTTAATTCACCCCTCCACTTT. It is translated as CSARRTGTEFNSPLHF.

In this sample, this clonotype turned up many times. The chain joins TRBV28 to TRBJ1-5; no clear D. V was clipped by 2 bases and J by 6 bases, with 5 bases between them. The CDR3 totals 12 residues. Germline V gives CDR1 MDHEN, CDR2 SYDVKM. The CDR3, as DNA: TGTGCCAGCAGTTTACCACGTCAGCCCCAGCATTTT. Its translation: CASSLPRQPQHF.

This clonotype came up many times. The chain couples TRBV2 to TRBJ2-3, with D possibly matching TRBD1 (6 bases). Trimming took off 4 bases at V and 2 bases at J, with 13 bases between the two ends. The CDR3 sequence is 15 residues long. Germline V gene data show CDR1 as SNHLY and CDR2 as FYNNEI. The CDR3 sequence: CASSGTGTYTDTQYF. The CDR3 region has the DNA TGTGCCAGCAGTGGTACAGGGACCTACACAGATACGCAGTATTTT. Full variable domain (rest looked up from reference TRBV2 and TRBJ2-3): EPEVTQTPSHQVTQMGQEVILRCVPISNHLYFYWYRQILGQKVEFLVSFYNNEISEKSEIFDDQFSVERPDGSNFTLKIRSTKLEDSAMYFCASSGTGTYTDTQYFGPGTRLTVL.

The chain is built from TRBV20-1 and TRBJ2-1, with 8 bases lining up with TRBD2. The CDR3 is 16 residues long. J lost 2 bases, V lost 0 bases, and 6 bases had no gene match. The V gene's germline CDR1 is DFQATT and CDR2 SNEGSKA (reference sequence). The CDR3 nucleotides are TGCAGTGCTAGAGATCAGGTAGCGGGGACCTACAATGAGCAGTTCTTC. Translation: CSARDQVAGTYNEQFF.

The V call is TRBV6-2 or TRBV6-3, the J call TRBJ1-1; possible D gene TRBD1, 5 bases. Germline values: CDR1 MNHEY, CDR2 SVGEGT. V dropped 2 bases and J dropped 5 bases, with 18 bases sitting between them. This CDR3 region has 16 residues. Here the CDR3 reads CASSYPNWGAGTEAFF. The CDR3, as DNA: TGTGCCAGCAGTTACCCTAATTGGGGCGCCGGGACTGAAGCTTTCTTT.